This TCR beta chain is drawn from a study of spatial heterogeneity in lung cancer. Study summary: For the average unique TCR and UMI combination, more than 8.5 occurrences appeared in raw reads.

Time point specified: sample taken at primary tumor resection. Whole RNA obtained from tumor, nontumor lung or frozen PBMC underwent sequencing without sorting. This clonotype was seen repeatedly, ten times or more. Its target is unknown. TCR cDNA molecules each had a unique molecular identifier. MiXCR, applied by TCRdb to the 5' RACE reads, yields one record per CDR3 protein. This sample has tens of thousands of distinct CDR3 sequences, with approximately 8% found just once. General study results and limits: TCRs found ubiquitously expanded in tumor appeared in blood more at resection than at follow-up.

Per the germline V gene, CDR1 is MNHEY and CDR2 is SVGAGI. The CDR3 contains 15 residues. Unmatched junction bases numbered 5, after V lost 6 bases and J lost 6 bases. The receptor comes from a female donor with early-stage non-small cell lung cancer. The chain couples TRBV6-5 to TRBJ2-4, with TRBD2 identical over 13 bases. The sequenced sample was PBMCs, obtained at surgery. In DNA form, the CDR3 reads TGTGCCAGCAGCCTTACTAGCGGGAGGGCAAACATTCAGTACTTC. Translated: CASSLTSGRANIQYF.